Each of the 21 T cell receptor beta chains below was sequenced from the same sample in a study of Graves' ophthalmopathy and Graves' hyperthyroidism. Amplification of TCR beta CDR3 regions used RNA transcripts. The authors performed first-round RT-PCR with HTBI primers and then a second-round multiplex PCR. MiXCR, run by TCRdb on the multiplex PCR reads, gives a single entry per CDR3 protein. The repertoire holds tens of thousands of distinct CDR3 sequences, with over 45% as singletons. Sequences were obtained from peripheral blood. The receptors originated from an adult man with Graves' ophthalmopathy.

This clonotype was picked up a small number of times. The V call is TRBV12-3 or TRBV12-4, the J call TRBJ2-7; 10 bases align to TRBD1. The length of the CDR3 is 13 residues. With 6 bases clipped from V and 4 bases from J, the junction kept 3 bases outside the gene matches. CDR3 bases: TGTGCCAGCAGCCGGACAGGGGGATACGAGCAGTACTTC. It encodes CASSRTGGYEQYF.

Concerning this clonotype: A much more abundant neighbour one base away suggests this may be a read error. The gene calls are TRBV11-2 and TRBJ2-1, with 14 bases that match TRBD2. CDR3 length equals 16 residues. Germline V CDR1 and CDR2: SGHAT, FQNNGV. The CDR3: CASTKWGLAGANEQLF. CDR3 DNA: TGTGCCAGCACCAAATGGGGACTAGCGGGAGCCAATGAGCAGTTATTC.

In this sample, this clonotype turned up many times. V usage is TRBV6-1 and J usage is TRBJ1-6; D perhaps matches TRBD1 (5 bases). The CDR3 is 16 residues long. Trimming stripped 6 bases from V and 8 bases from J, with 20 bases between. Germline CDR1 and CDR2: MNHNS and SASEGT. The CDR3 is CASRALSQGSHSPLHF. The CDR3 nucleotides read TGTGCCAGCAGAGCCTTAAGCCAGGGCAGCCATTCACCCCTCCACTTT.

This clonotype has just a few counts. The J gene is TRBJ1-2, the V gene TRBV29-1; TRBD1 is a possible D gene (6 bases). Trimming pared 2 bases from V and 5 bases from J, leaving 15 bases between. Germline V gene sequence: CDR1 SQVTM, CDR2 ANQGSEA. The CDR3 consists of 14 residues. The CDR3 DNA follows: TGCAGCGTTGAATGGCAGGACAGAGTTTATGGCTACACCTTC. Protein sequence: CSVEWQDRVYGYTF.

V and J are TRBV12-3 or TRBV12-4 and TRBJ2-7; 8 nucleotides align to TRBD1. V gave up 8 bases and J gave up 4 bases; unmatched junction bases: 7. CDR3 length equals 13 residues. CDR3 coding DNA: TGTGCCAGCTGGACAGGGCGAGGATACGAGCAGTACTTC. Amino acids: CASWTGRGYEQYF.

This clonotype showed up many times. The chain employs TRBV6-1 and TRBJ1-2, with a possible D match to TRBD1 (5 bases). Germline V lookup: CDR1 MNHNS, CDR2 SASEGT. This CDR3 is 14 amino acids long. Deletions cut 0 bases from V and 4 bases from J, with 9 bases between. CDR3 nucleotides: TGTGCCAGCAGTGAAGCCCGGGGGTCCTATGGCTACACCTTC. Protein sequence: CASSEARGSYGYTF.

In this sample, this clonotype is medium-sized. This chain links TRBV25-1 with TRBJ1-6, with D perhaps matching TRBD1 (6 bases). The CDR3 consists of 14 residues. The germline V gene encodes CDR1 MGHDK and CDR2 SYGVNS. V shed 3 bases and J shed 6 bases, with 9 bases lying between them. The CDR3: CASSETGSNSPLHF. CDR3 nucleotides: TGTGCCAGCAGTGAGACAGGCTCTAATTCACCCCTCCACTTT.

This clonotype was seen at least ten times. The rearrangement links TRBV4-1 to TRBJ2-5; 7 bases align to TRBD2. Trimming at V came to 3 bases and at J to 2 bases, leaving 3 bases not matched to a gene. Germline CDR1 reads MGHRA; CDR2 reads YSYEKL. This CDR3 spans 14 amino acids. The CDR3 DNA follows: TGCGCCAGCAGCCACCCGGGACTACAAGAGACCCAGTACTTC. This translates into CASSHPGLQETQYF.

About this clonotype itself: One junction end does not reproduce the germline sequence, and a read error may be involved. The rearrangement joins TRBV19 to TRBJ1-2; 9 bases map to TRBD1. CDR3 length equals 17 residues. Germline lookup yields CDR1 LNHDA and CDR2 SQIVND (reference sequence). CDR3 amino acids: CAGSIDAPGQGIYGYTF. The CDR3 DNA sequence: TGTGCCGGTAGTATAGATGCACCGGGACAGGGCATCTATGGCTACACCTTT.

A note on this clonotype: In this CDR3 the conserved last residue, phenylalanine or tryptophan, is missing, so a read error is likely. The rearrangement links TRBV29-1 to TRBJ2-2; 10 bases are a match to TRBD2. The junction had 5 bases not matched to a gene; V was cut back by 6 bases and J by 7 bases. Germline V gene lookup returns CDR1 SQVTM and CDR2 ANQGSEA. The CDR3 is 13 residues long. This CDR3 reads CSVQRGGGGELFS. CDR3 coding DNA: TGCAGCGTGCAGCGGGGGGGTGGCGGGGAGCTGTTTTCT.

The CDR3 DNA is TGTGCCAGCAGCTTAATGGGGAGGGACACCGGGGAGCTGTTTTTT. It is translated as CASSLMGRDTGELFF. The rearrangement links TRBV7-3 to TRBJ2-2, with 7 nucleotides matching TRBD2. V lost 1 base, J lost 3 bases, and 2 bases stayed unmatched. Germline V gene data show CDR1 as SGHTA and CDR2 as FQGTGA. This CDR3 region has 15 residues.

As DNA, the CDR3 is TGCAGCGTTGAAGTACAGAATAATGAAAAACTGTTTTTT. Its translation is CSVEVQNNEKLFF. The chain uses TRBV29-1 and TRBJ1-4; D not resolved. CDR1 SQVTM and CDR2 ANQGSEA come from the germline V gene. V was pared by 1 base and J by 4 bases, with 7 bases between. This CDR3 spans 13 amino acids.

This clonotype showed up many times. The chain uses TRBV14 and TRBJ1-1; no clear D gene. CDR3 length equals 12 residues. V lost 4 bases, J lost 3 bases, and 6 bases lay in between. Germline V CDR1 and CDR2: SGHDN, FVKESK. The CDR3 region is CASSLGYTEAFF. CDR3 nucleotides: TGTGCCAGCAGCCTCGGGTACACTGAAGCTTTCTTT. The full variable domain, rest sourced from reference TRBV14 and TRBJ1-1, is EAGVTQFPSHSVIEKGQTVTLRCDPISGHDNLYWYRRVMGKEIKFLLHFVKESKQDESGMPNNRFLAERTGGTYSTLKVQPAELEDSGVYFCASSLGYTEAFFGQGTRLTVV.

Note on this clonotype: Germline is not matched at one junction end, which may reflect a read error. CDR3 DNA sequence: TGTGCCAGCAGTCAAGGGCGGGGCGTTCAAGGGACCCAGTGCTTC. This codes for CASSQGRGVQGTQCF. The chain employs TRBV7-3 and TRBJ2-5; a possible D gene is TRBD2 (6 bases). The CDR3 contains 15 residues. CDR1 and CDR2 from the germline V gene are SGHTA and FQGTGA.

V is TRBV20-1 and J is TRBJ2-1; 13 bases map to TRBD2. The V gene's germline CDR1 is DFQATT and CDR2 SNEGSKA (reference sequence). CDR3 length equals 13 residues. Trimming removed 7 bases from V and 7 bases from J; junction bases left unmatched: 4. CDR3 sequence reads: CSVQGLAGNEQFF. The CDR3 nucleotides are TGCAGTGTCCAGGGACTAGCGGGGAATGAGCAGTTCTTC.

This clonotype was seen repeatedly, ten times or more. V usage is TRBV20-1 and J usage is TRBJ2-1, with 9 bases fitting TRBD2. V lost 3 bases, J lost 6 bases, and 9 bases stayed unmatched. The CDR3 runs 15 residues. Germline CDR1 DFQATT, CDR2 SNEGSKA (reference sequence). The CDR3 DNA is TGCAGTGCTAGCCTTCTTGCGGGAGGGCGCAATGAGCAGTTCTTC. It specifies CSASLLAGGRNEQFF.

By its share, this clonotype is medium-sized. The chain carries TRBV10-3 and TRBJ2-3; 8 bases match TRBD2. This CDR3 spans 14 amino acids. CDR1 and CDR2 (germline): ENHRY, SYGVKD. The V segment lost 3 bases and the J segment 7 bases; nucleotides outside the gene matches: 6. The CDR3 sequence: CAISDGTSGNTQYF. In DNA form, the CDR3 reads TGTGCCATCAGTGATGGAACTAGCGGAAATACGCAGTATTTT.

This chain connects TRBV13 to TRBJ2-7; unclear D gene. The CDR3 loop spans 14 amino acids. V was trimmed by 0 bases and J by 5 bases, leaving 11 bases between them. The germline gives CDR1 PRHDT, CDR2 FYEKMQ (reference sequence). In nucleotides, the CDR3 is TGTGCCAGCAGCTTAGGCAGGAGCGCCCACGAGCAGTACTTC. This sequence encodes CASSLGRSAHEQYF.

V and J are TRBV7-3 and TRBJ2-2; the D is unclear. Trimming took 5 bases from V and 6 from J, leaving 13 bases between them. CDR1 SGHTA and CDR2 FQGTGA come from the germline V gene. The CDR3 has 14 residues. The CDR3 loop reads CASSISPGPGELFF. The CDR3 nucleotides are TGTGCCAGCAGCATCAGCCCAGGCCCCGGGGAGCTGTTTTTT.

The V gene is TRBV7-8, the J gene TRBJ1-4; no clear D gene. The V gene's germline CDR1 is SGHVS and CDR2 FQNEAQ. Trimming removed 2 bases from V and 6 bases from J, with 16 bases in between. This CDR3 region has 16 residues. The DNA for the CDR3 is TGTGCCAGCAGCTTATCGGAGGGCGCTTTTGATGAAAAACTGTTTTTT. Amino acids: CASSLSEGAFDEKLFF.

As for this clonotype: The germline gene is not matched at one end of the junction; a read error may be the cause. The V and J genes are TRBV20-1 and TRBJ2-7; 8 bases align to TRBD2. The germline CDR1 and CDR2 sequences are DFQATT and SNEGSKA (reference sequence). CDR3 length: 15 amino acids. DNA for the CDR3: TGCAGTGTTAGAGAGTTTAGCGGGGCCTCCTACGAGCAGTACTTC. This codes for CSVREFSGASYEQYF.